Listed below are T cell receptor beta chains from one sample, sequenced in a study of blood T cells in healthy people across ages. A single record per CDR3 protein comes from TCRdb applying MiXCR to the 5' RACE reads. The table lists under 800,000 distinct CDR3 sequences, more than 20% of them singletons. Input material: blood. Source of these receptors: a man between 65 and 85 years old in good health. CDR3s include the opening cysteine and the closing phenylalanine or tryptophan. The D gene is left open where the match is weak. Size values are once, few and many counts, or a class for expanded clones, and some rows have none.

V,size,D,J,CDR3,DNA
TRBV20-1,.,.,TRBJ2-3,CSAGRAHKGADTQYF,TGCAGTGCCGGGAGAGCGCACAAGGGGGCAGATACGCAGTATTTT
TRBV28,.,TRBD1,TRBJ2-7,CASSLLAGGRYEQYF,TGTGCCAGCAGTTTACTGGCAGGGGGAAGGTACGAGCAGTACTTC
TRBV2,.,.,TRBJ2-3,CASSEAPVGAATDTQYF,TGTGCCAGCAGTGAAGCCCCCGTGGGCGCGGCCACAGATACGCAGTATTTT
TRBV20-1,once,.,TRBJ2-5,CSARDAKRGAETQYF,TGCAGTGCTAGAGACGCGAAGAGGGGTGCGGAGACCCAGTACTTC
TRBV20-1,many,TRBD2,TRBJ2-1,CSATEPGLGVNEQFF,TGCAGTGCTACTGAGCCGGGACTAGGTGTCAATGAGCAGTTCTTC
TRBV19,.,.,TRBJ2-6,CASSISLSSGANVLTF,TGTGCCAGTAGTATCAGCCTAAGCTCTGGGGCCAACGTCCTGACTTTC
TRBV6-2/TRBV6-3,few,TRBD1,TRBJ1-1,CASSPSDRPNTEAFF,TGTGCCAGCAGTCCTTCGGACAGGCCGAACACTGAAGCTTTCTTT
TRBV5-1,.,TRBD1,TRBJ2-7,CAGSTGTGVEQYF,TGCGCCGGCAGCACCGGGACAGGGGTTGAGCAGTACTTC
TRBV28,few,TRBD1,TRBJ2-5,CASSLSDRPGETQYF,TGTGCCAGCAGTTTATCGGACAGGCCGGGGGAGACCCAGTACTTC
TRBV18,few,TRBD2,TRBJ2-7,CASSGGSGRAYEQYF,TGTGCCAGCTCCGGGGGAAGCGGGAGGGCCTACGAGCAGTACTTC
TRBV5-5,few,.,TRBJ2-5,CASSLVAAEETRYF,TGTGCCAGCAGCTTGGTGGCAGCTGAAGAGACCCGGTACTTC